These 32 T cell receptor beta chains share one sample of origin, sequenced in a study of T cell changes during pregnancy in multiple sclerosis. The assay was immunoSEQ multiplex PCR, and TCRdb's table has in-frame clones only and misses some. This table holds some 110,000 clones, 92% found once. Here the sequenced sample was peripheral blood, taken in the third trimester of pregnancy. The receptors stem from a female donor with multiple sclerosis, enrolled in a pregnancy study.

There are many counts of this clone. The chain has TRBV19 and TRBJ1-1; 7 bases fit TRBD1. Per the germline V gene, CDR1 is LNHDA and CDR2 is SQIVND (reference sequence). This CDR3 comprises 14 residues. With 5 bases clipped from V and 4 bases from J, the junction kept 7 bases outside the gene matches. The CDR3 reads CASSPLGQVTEAFF. The CDR3 DNA follows: TGTGCCAGTAGTCCCCTCGGACAGGTCACTGAAGCTTTCTTT.

The rearrangement joins TRBV7-2 to TRBJ2-3; 7 bases agree with TRBD1. The length of the CDR3 is 14 residues. J was trimmed by 6 bases and V by 7 bases; bases with no gene match: 10. Germline V gene sequence: CDR1 SGHTA, CDR2 FQGNSA. The CDR3 is CASNFDRVLDTQYF. Written as DNA, the CDR3 is TGTGCCAGCAACTTCGACAGGGTTCTGGATACGCAGTATTTT.

CDR3: CASSFAASGANVLTF. The DNA for the CDR3 is TGCGCCAGCAGCTTTGCGGCCTCTGGGGCCAACGTCCTGACTTTC. The chain uses TRBV5-1 and TRBJ2-6; D gene ambiguous. CDR1 is SGHRS and CDR2 is YFSETQ in the germline V gene. Trimming cost V 2 bases and J 0 bases, with 6 bases left between them. The CDR3 spans 15 residues.

The CDR3: CASSFRGDSNQPQHF. As DNA, the CDR3 is TGTGCCAGCAGTTTTCGAGGAGATAGCAATCAGCCCCAGCATTTT. V gene TRBV28 combines with J gene TRBJ1-5; D remains unclear. CDR3 length equals 15 residues. V was pared by 3 bases and J by 0 bases, with 9 bases between. CDR1 and CDR2 (germline): MDHEN, SYDVKM.

The chain combines TRBV25-1 with TRBJ2-1, with 8 bases identical to TRBD2. V lost 1 base, J lost 5 bases, and 7 bases stayed unmatched. Germline V gene data show CDR1 as MGHDK and CDR2 as SYGVNS. The CDR3 runs 16 residues. For the CDR3, the DNA is TGTGCCAGCAGTGAATTAGGGACTAGGGGAGACAATGAGCAGTTCTTC. It encodes CASSELGTRGDNEQFF.

This clone has just one count. V is TRBV21-1 and J is TRBJ2-1; the D call in the table, TRBD2, was not verified against the DNA. TRBV21-1 is a documented pseudogene. The length of the CDR3 is 18 residues. The CDR3 coding sequence is TGTGCCAGCAGCAAAGTCCGGTGGGCGGGAGCTAACTACAATGAGCAGTTCTTC. Translation gives CASSKVRWAGANYNEQFF.

J is TRBJ2-7 and V is TRBV19; no clear D. The CDR3 totals 14 residues. Trimming took off 6 bases at V and 1 base at J, with 13 bases between the two ends. The germline CDR1 and CDR2 sequences are LNHDA and SQIVND (reference sequence). In DNA, the CDR3 is TGTGCCAGTAGAAGGAGCACCCGATCCTACGAGCAGTACTTC. It encodes CASRRSTRSYEQYF.

The rearrangement joins TRBV5-1 to TRBJ1-1; D perhaps matches TRBD1 (6 bases). The V end lost 0 bases, the J end lost 6 bases, and 15 bases lay between the germline ends. The CDR3 totals 15 residues. The germline V gene encodes CDR1 SGHRS and CDR2 YFSETQ. The CDR3 reads CASSLEAGAVAEAFF. DNA of the CDR3: TGCGCCAGCAGCTTGGAGGCAGGGGCGGTGGCTGAAGCTTTCTTT.

This clone has only one observation. The chain joins TRBV5-6 to TRBJ2-1, with 9 bases identical to TRBD2. The CDR3 consists of 17 residues. The germline CDR1 and CDR2 sequences are SGHDT and YYEEEE. Trimming took 4 bases from V and 6 from J; bases not matched to a gene: 14. The CDR3 here is CASSKVNAGGPGNEQFF. CDR3 DNA: TGTGCCAGCAGCAAGGTCAATGCGGGGGGGCCAGGCAATGAGCAGTTCTTC. Filled out from reference TRBV5-6 and TRBJ2-1, the complete variable domain reads DAGVTQSPTHLIKTRGQQVTLRCSPKSGHDTVSWYQQALGQGPQFIFQYYEEEERQRGNFPDRFSGHQFPNYSSELNVNALLLGDSALYLCASSKVNAGGPGNEQFFGPGTRLTVL.

This rearrangement joins TRBV30 to TRBJ2-7, with 9 bases lining up with TRBD2. V shed 7 bases, J shed 5 bases, and the junction held 12 bases outside the gene matches. CDR1 and CDR2 (germline): GTSNPN, SVGIG (reference sequence). The CDR3 has 14 amino acids. The CDR3 nucleotides read TGTGCCTACGCATACGCGGGGGGGACCAACGAGCAGTACTTC. Encoded protein: CAYAYAGGTNEQYF.

The J gene is TRBJ2-7, the V gene TRBV4-1, with 12 bases lining up with TRBD1. Germline V gene lookup returns CDR1 MGHRA and CDR2 YSYEKL. This CDR3 spans 15 amino acids. J gave up 7 bases and V 1 base, and 5 bases lay outside the gene matches. CDR3 sequence reads: CASSQAGQGAGEQYF. DNA for the CDR3: TGCGCCAGCAGCCAAGCGGGACAGGGGGCGGGTGAGCAGTACTTC.

The chain links TRBV11-1 to TRBJ2-2; 10 bases line up with TRBD2. This CDR3 has 15 amino acids. Unmatched junction bases numbered 6, after V lost 4 bases and J lost 7 bases. Germline V gene sequence: CDR1 SGHAT, CDR2 FQDESV (reference sequence). CDR3 DNA sequence: TGTGCCAGCAGCTCCGTAGCGGGGGGTTTCGGGGAGCTGTTTTTT. As protein: CASSSVAGGFGELFF.

V and J are TRBV9 and TRBJ2-3; 8 nucleotides match TRBD2. CDR1 is SGDLS and CDR2 is YYNGEE in the germline V gene. This CDR3 has 16 residues. V lost 0 bases to trimming and J lost 1 base; unmatched junction nucleotides: 4. This chain's CDR3 is CASSVDTSGGTDTQYF. The DNA for the CDR3 is TGTGCCAGCAGCGTAGATACTAGCGGAGGCACAGATACGCAGTATTTT.

This clone was counted a single time. This sequence joins TRBV25-1 and TRBJ1-1; 10 bases line up with TRBD1. The CDR3 runs to 15 residues. Germline assignment: CDR1 MGHDK and CDR2 SYGVNS. V lost 3 bases to trimming and J lost 1 base; unmatched junction nucleotides: 2. The CDR3 coding sequence is TGTGCCAGCAGTGAGACAGGGGGCAGGAACACTGAAGCTTTCTTT. Translation gives CASSETGGRNTEAFF.

The table lists this clone with a few counts. The rearrangement uses TRBV6-5 and TRBJ1-2; the D gene is possibly TRBD1 (5 bases). CDR1 and CDR2 from the germline V gene are MNHEY and SVGAGI. The CDR3 is 12 residues long. CDR3 amino acids: CVSSGGYYGYTF. As DNA, the CDR3 is TGTGTTTCGTCGGGGGGGTACTATGGCTACACCTTC.

The chain recombines TRBV19 with TRBJ2-7; D is undetermined. V lost 6 bases and J lost 4, with 10 bases in between. This CDR3 region has 12 residues. CDR1 LNHDA and CDR2 SQIVND come from the germline V gene (reference sequence). CDR3 sequence (DNA): TGTGCCAGTAGGGCCCCCGATTACGAGCAGTACTTC. Amino acids: CASRAPDYEQYF.

This sequence joins TRBV10-3 and TRBJ1-1; D gene uncertain. V lost 5 bases and J 10 bases, leaving 11 bases between the germline ends. The CDR3 contains 11 residues. CDR1 and CDR2 from the germline V gene are ENHRY and SYGVKD. The CDR3 bases are TGTGCCATCAGTTTAGATAACCGAGCTTTCTTT. As protein: CAISLDNRAFF.

The DNA of the CDR3 is TGTGCCAGCAGCGAGGGACAGGTGGGCTATGGCTACACCTTC. Amino acids: CASSEGQVGYGYTF. This chain links TRBV9 with TRBJ1-2, with TRBD1 matching 8 bases. Germline V gene sequence: CDR1 SGDLS, CDR2 YYNGEE. The CDR3 spans 14 residues. Unmatched junction bases numbered 5, after V lost 3 bases and J lost 4 bases.

This rearrangement joins TRBV5-1 to TRBJ2-5; TRBD1 aligns across 7 bases. From germline, CDR1 is SGHRS and CDR2 YFSETQ. There are 14 residues in the CDR3. Trimming took 0 bases from V and 4 from J; bases not matched to a gene: 3. The CDR3 loop is CASSLDRGGETQYF. In nucleotides, the CDR3 is TGCGCCAGCAGCTTGGACAGGGGTGGAGAGACCCAGTACTTC.

V usage is TRBV6-6 and J usage is TRBJ1-1, with D possibly matching TRBD1 (5 bases). Per the germline V gene, CDR1 is MNHNY and CDR2 is SVGAGI (reference sequence). The CDR3 consists of 14 residues. The germline V and J ends were trimmed by 6 bases and 1 base, with 12 bases remaining between them. CDR3 nucleotides: TGTGCCAGCAGCTTAGATAGGGGGAACACTGAAGCTTTCTTT. Translated: CASSLDRGNTEAFF.

The J gene is TRBJ2-1, the V gene TRBV7-3; 9 bases are shared with TRBD2. V gave up 4 bases and J gave up 2 bases; unmatched junction bases: 6. Germline CDR1 SGHTA, CDR2 FQGTGA. There are 16 residues in the CDR3. The CDR3, as DNA: TGTGCCAGCAGCTGGGGACTAGCCGCGCCCTACAATGAGCAGTTCTTC. It translates to CASSWGLAAPYNEQFF.

The V call is TRBV5-1, the J call TRBJ2-2; TRBD2 matches 7 bases. CDR3 size: 15 residues. Germline CDR1 reads SGHRS; CDR2 reads YFSETQ. V shed 1 base, J shed 6 bases, and the junction held 6 bases outside the gene matches. CDR3 amino acids: CASSLIAGVAGELFF. The CDR3 bases are TGCGCCAGCAGCTTGATTGCGGGAGTGGCCGGGGAGCTGTTTTTT.

V usage is TRBV6-6 and J usage is TRBJ1-4; D gene ambiguous. CDR3 size: 16 residues. The germline CDR1 and CDR2 sequences are MNHNY and SVGAGI (reference sequence). Trimming removed 0 bases from V and 3 bases from J, with 11 bases in between. CDR3: CASSYSKERANEKLFF. The CDR3 region has the DNA TGTGCCAGCAGTTACTCTAAAGAACGGGCTAATGAAAAACTGTTTTTT.

In this sample, this clone turned up once. The chain combines TRBV28 with TRBJ1-1; 7 bases fit TRBD1. The CDR3 is 15 residues long. CDR1 is MDHEN, CDR2 SYDVKM, per germline. V lost 5 bases to trimming and J lost 1 base; unmatched junction nucleotides: 7. CDR3 nucleotides: TGTGCCAGCAGTCCCGCGGGACAGTCGAACACTGAAGCTTTCTTT. This sequence encodes CASSPAGQSNTEAFF.

The chain is built from TRBV7-2 and TRBJ2-7; TRBD1 might be the D (6 bases). Germline CDR1 and CDR2: SGHTA and FQGNSA. The ends were cut back, 8 bases at V and 4 bases at J, with 18 bases in the middle. The CDR3 loop spans 14 amino acids. The CDR3 DNA sequence: TGTGCCAGCGGGATCACAGGGAACGGGTACGAGCAGTACTTC. Amino acid sequence: CASGITGNGYEQYF.

The chain links TRBV15 to TRBJ1-2, with 10 positions matching TRBD1. This CDR3 comprises 18 residues. The V segment lost 1 base and the J segment 3 bases; nucleotides outside the gene matches: 11. Germline values: CDR1 LNHNV, CDR2 YYDKDF (reference sequence). The CDR3 loop reads CATSRALPGTGVDYGYTF. CDR3 bases: TGTGCCACCAGCAGAGCCCTTCCTGGGACAGGGGTTGACTATGGCTACACCTTC.

This clone was detected only a few times. V gene TRBV20-1 combines with J gene TRBJ1-2; D is possibly TRBD1 (5 bases). CDR3 length: 11 amino acids. Germline loops: CDR1 DFQATT, CDR2 SNEGSKA (reference sequence). Trimming took 4 bases from V and 6 from J, leaving 9 bases between them. The CDR3 DNA follows: TGCAGTGCTACCAGGGTCGATGGCTACACCTTC. Protein sequence: CSATRVDGYTF.

This chain joins TRBV7-3 and TRBJ2-7, with 9 bases matching TRBD2. Germline assignment: CDR1 SGHTA and CDR2 FQGTGA. This CDR3 spans 14 amino acids. V shed 0 bases, J shed 6 bases, and the junction held 3 bases outside the gene matches. CDR3 sequence: CASSLTSGSPEQYF. DNA for the CDR3: TGTGCCAGCAGCTTAACTAGCGGGAGCCCCGAGCAGTACTTC.

The V call is TRBV18, the J call TRBJ2-1; the D gene is possibly TRBD1 (5 bases). Trimming removed 3 bases from V and 6 bases from J, with 9 bases in between. Germline CDR1 and CDR2: KGHSH and LQKENI. The CDR3 is 13 residues long. CDR3: CASSPKGINEQFF. CDR3 coding DNA: TGTGCCAGCTCACCGAAGGGGATCAATGAGCAGTTCTTC.

This clone was detected only once. This chain connects TRBV7-9 to TRBJ1-2; D not resolved. V dropped 1 base and J dropped 14 bases, with 14 bases sitting between them. Germline CDR1 SEHNR, CDR2 FQNEAQ (reference sequence). This CDR3 has 12 residues. The CDR3 region has the DNA TGTGCCAGCAGCTTAGGGGCAGATATGCTTACCTTC. This gives the protein CASSLGADMLTF.

The chain joins TRBV7-2 to TRBJ2-3; TRBD2 agrees at 7 bases. The junction had 6 bases not matched to a gene; V was cut back by 1 base and J by 5 bases. The germline gives CDR1 SGHTA, CDR2 FQGNSA. The CDR3 has 15 amino acids. The CDR3 nucleotides read TGTGCCAGCAGCTTAGATATTGGGGGGGTAGATACGCAGTATTTT. Its translation is CASSLDIGGVDTQYF.

The CDR3 protein is CASTFGTGGGFGGNGYTF. The CDR3 coding sequence is TGTGCCAGCACATTTGGGACAGGGGGCGGATTTGGGGGGAATGGCTACACCTTC. The genes are TRBV5-5 and TRBJ1-2, with TRBD1 matching 12 bases. Germline V gene sequence: CDR1 SGHKS, CDR2 YYEKEE (reference sequence). Losses at the gene ends were 6 bases for V and 6 bases for J; bases not matched to a gene: 18. The CDR3 runs to 18 residues.